This T cell receptor (beta chain) was found in a study of blood T cells in healthy people across ages. Whole-study context: Using template switching, researchers captured about one barcoded beta molecule for each two T cells.

The use of a sample-barcoded 5' primer and a J-beta primer mix characterized a second PCR of about 7 to 12 cycles. In TCRdb, the 5' RACE reads were re-called with MiXCR into one record per CDR3 protein. The sample holds roughly 700,000 distinct CDR3 sequences, roughly 25% seen once. Germline assignment: CDR1 MGHRA and CDR2 YSYEKL. J was trimmed by 9 bases and V by 2 bases; bases with no gene match: 10. The CDR3 extends over 15 amino acids. A further study also used this sample, focusing on T cells of mothers and their children. That work adds: The effect of thymic selection on TCR recombination output is similar between related and unrelated pairs.

The sequenced sample was blood. The rearrangement uses TRBV4-1 and TRBJ2-1, with 7 bases lining up with TRBD1. This sequence originates from a boy younger than 18 in good health. As DNA, the CDR3 is TGCGCCAGCAGCCAATTACCGACAGGGTCGGGTGAGCAGTTCTTC. Translated: CASSQLPTGSGEQFF.